Sequencing of this TCR beta chain was carried out in a study of T cells in tumors after PD-1 blockade. About the research overall: Prior checkpoint blockade, systemic immunosuppressant use, or anti-cancer therapy within 4 weeks excluded patients.

Germline V gene lookup returns CDR1 GTSNPN and CDR2 SVGIG (reference sequence). CDR3 size: 14 residues. The germline V and J ends were trimmed by 5 bases and 6 bases, with 17 bases remaining between them. This table comes from immunoSEQ multiplex PCR, and its TCRdb copy is limited to in-frame clones, with some not included. Of about 33,000 clones listed, over 75% are singletons. The rearrangement uses TRBV30 and TRBJ1-3; D perhaps matches TRBD1 (6 bases). Source: PBMCs, taken before anti-PD-1 treatment. The TCR originated in a human donor with basal cell carcinoma. CDR3 amino acids: CAWLGAGEENTIYF. CDR3 nucleotide sequence: TGTGCCTGGTTGGGGGCCGGGGAGGAAAACACCATATATTTT. Full variable domain (outside the CDR3, taken from reference TRBV30 and TRBJ1-3): SQTIHQWPATLVQPVGSPLSLECTVEGTSNPNLYWYRQAAGRGLQLLFYSVGIGQISSEVPQNLSASRPQDRQFILSSKKLLLSDSGFYLCAWLGAGEENTIYFGEGSWLTVV.